This TCR beta chain emerged from a study of blood T cells in healthy people across ages. Germline CDR1 SGHTA, CDR2 FQGNSA. The CDR3 consists of 15 residues. V dropped 1 base and J dropped 4 bases, with 13 bases sitting between them. Sample-barcoded 5' priming and a J-beta primer mix drove a second PCR of about 6 to 12 cycles. TCRdb re-called the 5' RACE reads with MiXCR, one entry per CDR3 protein. The sample has 750,000 to 950,000 distinct CDR3 sequences, more than 25% seen once. The table lists this clonotype with a few counts. The same data also contributed to another study, on T cells of mothers and their children.

The sample comprised blood. This TCR derives from a boy aged 10-17 years in good health. The J gene is TRBJ1-2, the V gene TRBV7-2; unclear D gene. CDR3 sequence reads: CASSLGLLVRYGYTF. CDR3 nucleotides: TGTGCCAGCAGCTTAGGCCTCCTGGTCCGCTATGGCTACACCTTC.